Listed below are T cell receptor beta chains from one sample, sequenced in a study of T-cell reconstitution after alpha-beta-depleted transplantation in children. TCRdb reprocessed the PCR reads via MiXCR and lists one record per CDR3 protein. This sample yields roughly 350,000 distinct CDR3 sequences, of which about 17% are seen a single time; around two fifths belongs to the top ten. The sequencing here drew on PBMCs, mostly from graft donor cells, taken 360 days after TCRalphabeta/CD19-depleted stem cell transplant. These receptors were obtained from a male patient aged 2 to 9 who had a stem cell transplant for acute lymphoblastic leukemia, so the T cells may come from the graft donor. Each CDR3 is given with its conserved first and last residue. A D gene is named only where the DNA matches it firmly. Part of the rows lack a size; the others show once, few, many or a class for expanded clones.

abundance	j_gene	v_gene	d_gene	CDR3nt	CDR3aa
many	TRBJ1-3	TRBV4-3	.	TGCGCCAGCAGTTCCATCCAAGGACAAGGAAACACCATATATTTT	CASSSIQGQGNTIYF
few	TRBJ2-2	TRBV4-2	.	TGTGCCAGCAGTCCGACGGGGCAAAACACCGGGGAGCTGTTTTTT	CASSPTGQNTGELFF
.	TRBJ2-3	TRBV7-2	.	TGTGCCAGCAGCTTAGATGACGGATGGGGGACAGATACGCAGTATTTT	CASSLDDGWGTDTQYF
few	TRBJ2-1	TRBV10-3	TRBD2	TGTGCCATCAGTCGACTAGCGGGAGTCGAGAATGAGCAGTTCTTC	CAISRLAGVENEQFF
.	TRBJ2-1	TRBV24-1	TRBD2	TGTGCCACCAGTGATTTGCGGGAGGGCCTTGAGCAGTTCTTC	CATSDLREGLEQFF
few	TRBJ2-7	TRBV6-2/TRBV6-3	.	TGTGCCAGCAGTTATTGGGCGAACCCTTTGGAGGAGCAGTACTTC	CASSYWANPLEEQYF
few	TRBJ1-6	TRBV4-3	TRBD1	TGCGCCAGCAGCCACCTGGACAGGGATCGCTCACCCCTCCACTTT	CASSHLDRDRSPLHF
.	TRBJ1-3	TRBV5-1	.	TGCGCCAGCAGCTTGGAACCGATCTCTGGAAACACCATATATTTT	CASSLEPISGNTIYF
few	TRBJ2-1	TRBV10-1	TRBD2	TGCGCCAGCACAGGTCCTAGCGGGAGCTCCTACAATGAGCAGTTCTTC	CASTGPSGSSYNEQFF
.	TRBJ1-2	TRBV12-3/TRBV12-4	.	TGTGCCAGCAGCTGGATAGTTAACTATGGCTACACCTTC	CASSWIVNYGYTF
.	TRBJ2-3	TRBV27	.	TGTGCCAGCAGTTTGGGGACACAGAGCACAGATACGCAGTATTTT	CASSLGTQSTDTQYF
many	TRBJ2-1	TRBV4-1	.	TGCGCCAGCAGCCAAGAGGTCCGGGACTTCTACAATGAGCAGTTCTTC	CASSQEVRDFYNEQFF
few	TRBJ2-7	TRBV7-8	TRBD2	TGTGCCAGCAGCTTAGCGCGCCTAGCGGGAGTTTGGGAGCAGTACTTC	CASSLARLAGVWEQYF
few	TRBJ2-7	TRBV20-1	.	TGCAGTGCTATGCAGGGGCACTACGAGCAGTACTTC	CSAMQGHYEQYF
.	TRBJ2-2	TRBV20-1	.	TGCAGTGCTAGTGACGGTGACGGGGAGCTGTTTTTT	CSASDGDGELFF